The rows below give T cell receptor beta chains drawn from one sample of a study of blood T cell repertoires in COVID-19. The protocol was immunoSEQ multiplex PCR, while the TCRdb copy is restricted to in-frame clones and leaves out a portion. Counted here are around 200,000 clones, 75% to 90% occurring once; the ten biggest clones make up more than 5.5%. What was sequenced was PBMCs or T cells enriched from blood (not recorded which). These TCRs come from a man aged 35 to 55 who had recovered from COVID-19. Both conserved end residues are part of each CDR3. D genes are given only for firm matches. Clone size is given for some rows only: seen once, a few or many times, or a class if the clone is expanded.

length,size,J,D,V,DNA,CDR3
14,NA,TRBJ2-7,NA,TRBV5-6,TGTGCCAGCAGCGACGGACTTTCGTCCTACGAGCAGTACTTC,CASSDGLSSYEQYF
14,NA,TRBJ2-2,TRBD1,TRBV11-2,TGTGCCAGCAGTCAACAGGGGTCCCCCGGGGAGCTGTTTTTT,CASSQQGSPGELFF
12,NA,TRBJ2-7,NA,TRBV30,TGTGCCTGGAACACGGGAACCTACGAGCAGTACTTC,CAWNTGTYEQYF
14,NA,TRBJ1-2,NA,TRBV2,TGTGCCAGCAGTGAGGGCAGGGATAACTATGGCTACACCTTC,CASSEGRDNYGYTF
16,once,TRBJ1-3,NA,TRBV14,TGTGCCAGCAGCCGTATACAGGGCTTCTCTGGAAACACCATATATTTT,CASSRIQGFSGNTIYF
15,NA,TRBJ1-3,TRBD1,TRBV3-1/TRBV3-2,TGTGCCAGCAGCAGGGGACAGTCTTCTGGAAACACCATATATTTT,CASSRGQSSGNTIYF
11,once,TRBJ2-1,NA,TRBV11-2,TGTGCCAGCAGTCTAGGGGTAGAGCAGTTCTTC,CASSLGVEQFF
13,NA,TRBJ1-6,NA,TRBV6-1,TGTGCCAGCAGTGAAGCGGGGCGTCAACCCCTCCACTTT,CASSEAGRQPLHF
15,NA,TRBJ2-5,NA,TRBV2,TGTGCCAGCAGGGAGGGACTCGTTAAACAAGAGACCCAGTACTTC,CASREGLVKQETQYF
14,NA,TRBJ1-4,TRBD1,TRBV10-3,TGTGCCATCAGTCAACAGGGGAACGGTGAAAAACTGTTTTTT,CAISQQGNGEKLFF
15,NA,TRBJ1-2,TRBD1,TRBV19,TGTGCCAGTAGTTGGTCTGGGACAGGGGAACGGGGCTACACCTTC,CASSWSGTGERGYTF
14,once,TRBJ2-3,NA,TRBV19,TGTGCCAGTAGAAGCGGACTGAGCACAGATACGCAGTATTTT,CASRSGLSTDTQYF
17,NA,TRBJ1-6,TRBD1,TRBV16,TGTGCCAGCAGCGTATTCCATGGGGCGACAGGGACAGGGGCCCTCCACTTT,CASSVFHGATGTGALHF
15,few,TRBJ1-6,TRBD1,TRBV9,TGTGCCAGCAGCGTAGAAGGGGACAGAAATTCACCCCTCCACTTT,CASSVEGDRNSPLHF